These 31 T cell receptor beta chains were sequenced from one sample in a study of cytomegalovirus exposure and HLA in healthy donors. PCR employed 60 Vbeta and 13 Jbeta primers. The data were produced by immunoSEQ multiplex PCR, yet TCRdb's version contains in-frame clones alone and is incomplete. The table includes about 90,000 clones, around 62% detected once. Source material: PBMCs. The receptors shown here come from a woman in her twenties or thirties in good health and CMV-seropositive.

V gene TRBV7-3 combines with J gene TRBJ2-3; 9 bases are a match to TRBD2. The CDR3 contains 15 residues. Germline trimming cut 5 bases from V and 4 bases from J; bases unmatched to any gene: 7. CDR1 and CDR2 (germline): SGHTA, FQGTGA. The chain's CDR3 is CASSQLAGVADTQYF. The CDR3 nucleotides read TGTGCCAGCAGCCAACTAGCGGGTGTGGCAGATACGCAGTATTTT.

This clone occurred a few times. The chain is built from TRBV2 and TRBJ1-2; D perhaps matches TRBD1 (6 bases). Trimming cost V 6 bases and J 5 bases, with 10 bases left between them. The CDR3 is 12 amino acids. CDR1 and CDR2 (germline): SNHLY, FYNNEI. CDR3: CASRDSRYGYTF. The CDR3 nucleotides are TGTGCCAGCAGGGACAGCAGATATGGCTACACCTTC.

The chain employs TRBV9 and TRBJ2-3; D perhaps matches TRBD2 (5 bases). Per germline, CDR1 SGDLS and CDR2 YYNGEE. The ends were cut back, 5 bases at V and 1 base at J, with 8 bases in the middle. This CDR3 is built from 13 residues. CDR3 nucleotides: TGTGCCAGCAGGGGGAGCGGCACAGATACGCAGTATTTT. Its protein product is CASRGSGTDTQYF.

About this clone itself: The CDR3 carries no conserved terminal phenylalanine or tryptophan, so it likely arises from a read error. The chain joins TRBV5-1 to TRBJ2-6, with D unclear. Germline CDR1 and CDR2: SGHRS and YFSETQ. The CDR3 consists of 19 residues. Trimming shortened V by 0 bases and J by 0 bases, and 16 bases separated the two germline ends. DNA of the CDR3: TGCGCCAGCAGCTTGGGGGGTTTAAAGGCCGACTCTGGGGCCAACGTCCTGACTTCC. Amino acid sequence: CASSLGGLKADSGANVLTS.

This clone occurred a few times. J is TRBJ2-7 and V is TRBV2; a possible D gene is TRBD2 (5 bases). Per germline, CDR1 SNHLY and CDR2 FYNNEI. Trimming cost V 8 bases and J 6 bases, with 17 bases left between them. This CDR3 spans 13 amino acids. CDR3 sequence reads: CASGEKWAGEQYF. For the CDR3, the DNA is TGTGCCAGCGGAGAAAAATGGGCGGGCGAGCAGTACTTC.

This chain joins TRBV6-5 and TRBJ2-1, with D possibly being TRBD2 (5 bases). The CDR3 has 14 residues. The germline V and J ends were trimmed by 5 bases and 0 bases, with 8 bases remaining between them. The germline gives CDR1 MNHEY, CDR2 SVGAGI. The CDR3 nucleotides read TGTGCCAGCAGTGAGGGAAGCTCCTACAATGAGCAGTTCTTC. It encodes CASSEGSSYNEQFF.

The chain joins TRBV7-2 to TRBJ1-1; D may be TRBD1 (6 bases). Germline V gene lookup returns CDR1 SGHTA and CDR2 FQGNSA. V shed 2 bases and J shed 0 bases, with 10 bases lying between them. The CDR3 covers 15 residues. Written as DNA, the CDR3 is TGTGCCAGCAGCTTATTGGGACATATGAACACTGAAGCTTTCTTT. It translates to CASSLLGHMNTEAFF.

This clone has only a few counts. The gene calls are TRBV2 and TRBJ2-1; 9 bases agree with TRBD2. Germline CDR1 is SNHLY and CDR2 is FYNNEI. The CDR3 is made up of 13 amino acids. V dropped 7 bases and J dropped 6; count of bases not matched to a gene: 4. CDR3 sequence (DNA): TGTGCCAGCACCGGGACTAGCAGCAATGAGCAGTTCTTC. It translates to CASTGTSSNEQFF.

There are a few counts of this clone. The rearrangement links TRBV7-2 to TRBJ1-4, with D uncertain. Germline V lookup: CDR1 SGHTA, CDR2 FQGNSA. The V gene lost 1 base and the J gene lost 3 bases, with 6 bases spanning the gap. This CDR3 contains 14 residues. The chain's CDR3 is CASSLGPSNEKLFF. Written as DNA, the CDR3 is TGTGCCAGCAGCTTAGGGCCTTCTAATGAAAAACTGTTTTTT.

V and J are TRBV7-9 and TRBJ1-2; no clear D gene. V shed 0 bases and J shed 3 bases, with 11 bases lying between them. CDR3 length: 15 residues. Germline assignment: CDR1 SEHNR and CDR2 FQNEAQ (reference sequence). The CDR3 loop reads CASSLAQLPHYGYTF. The CDR3 bases are TGTGCCAGCAGCTTAGCACAGTTACCCCACTATGGCTACACCTTC.

The chain joins TRBV5-1 to TRBJ1-4; TRBD1 matches 12 bases. Trimming at V came to 5 bases and at J to 6 bases, leaving 5 bases not matched to a gene. This CDR3 is built from 15 residues. CDR1 is SGHRS and CDR2 is YFSETQ in the germline V gene. CDR3 region: CASRFGTGGDEKLFF. The CDR3 nucleotides read TGCGCCAGCAGATTCGGGACAGGGGGCGATGAAAAACTGTTTTTT.

This clone was seen a few times. The chain combines TRBV7-9 with TRBJ1-6; 8 bases line up with TRBD1. V lost 5 bases, J lost 5 bases, and 5 bases stayed unmatched. In germline, CDR1 is SEHNR, CDR2 FQNEAQ (reference sequence). The CDR3 length is 15 residues. The CDR3 spells CASSALGQDNSPLHF. Here the CDR3 DNA reads TGTGCCAGCAGCGCCCTGGGACAGGATAATTCACCCCTCCACTTT. Full variable domain (remainder filled in from reference TRBV7-9 and TRBJ1-6): DTGVSQNPRHKITKRGQNVTFRCDPISEHNRLYWYRQTLGQGPEFLTYFQNEAQLEKSRLLSDRFSAERPKGSFSTLEIQRTEQGDSAMYLCASSALGQDNSPLHFGNGTRLTVT.

The chain uses TRBV6-5 and TRBJ1-1; D is unresolved. V was clipped by 11 bases and J by 0 bases, with 16 bases between them. The germline V gene has CDR1 MNHEY and CDR2 SVGAGI. The CDR3 length is 14 residues. CDR3 DNA sequence: TGTGCCGCGGGGAAACCGAACCTGAACACTGAAGCTTTCTTT. Encoded protein: CAAGKPNLNTEAFF.

V usage is TRBV6-1 and J usage is TRBJ2-7; D gene unclear. V lost 2 bases and J lost 2, with 10 bases in between. The CDR3 runs 14 residues. Germline V CDR1 and CDR2: MNHNS, SASEGT. DNA for the CDR3: TGTGCCAGCAGTGAACTGGCAGAGGCCTACGAGCAGTACTTC. It specifies CASSELAEAYEQYF.

The chain recombines TRBV7-9 with TRBJ2-7; the match to TRBD1 covers 8 bases. The J segment lost 2 bases and the V segment lost 4 bases, leaving 16 bases of the junction unmatched. From germline, CDR1 is SEHNR and CDR2 FQNEAQ (reference sequence). This CDR3 is 18 amino acids long. The CDR3 DNA reads as TGTGCCAGCAGCTCGCCACACAGACAGGGGCGGAATGCCTACGAGCAGTACTTC. Encoded protein: CASSSPHRQGRNAYEQYF.

The chain has TRBV6-1 and TRBJ1-1; no clear D. Trimming took 5 bases from V and 1 from J, leaving 5 bases between them. Per germline, CDR1 MNHNS and CDR2 SASEGT. The CDR3 runs 12 residues. For the CDR3, the DNA is TGTGCCAGCAGTTCTAGGAACACTGAAGCTTTCTTT. Translated, it gives CASSSRNTEAFF.

The rearrangement links TRBV9 to TRBJ1-5; D is uncertain. The CDR3 runs 14 residues. The germline V gene encodes CDR1 SGDLS and CDR2 YYNGEE. Trimming took off 3 bases at V and 4 bases at J, with 11 bases between the two ends. CDR3 residues: CASSGPLKNQPQHF. The CDR3 DNA is TGTGCCAGCAGCGGGCCGCTCAAGAATCAGCCCCAGCATTTT.

The chain couples TRBV11-2 to TRBJ1-2, with 7 bases matching TRBD1. Germline assignment: CDR1 SGHAT and CDR2 FQNNGV. V was clipped by 3 bases and J by 3 bases; unmatched bases: 1. This CDR3 spans 13 amino acids. The CDR3 spells CASSLTGHYGYTF. CDR3 coding DNA: TGTGCCAGCAGCTTGACAGGGCACTATGGCTACACCTTC.

The V gene is TRBV7-3, the J gene TRBJ1-6, with 7 bases fitting TRBD1. J was trimmed by 10 bases and V by 5 bases; bases with no gene match: 11. This CDR3 region has 15 residues. The germline V gene encodes CDR1 SGHTA and CDR2 FQGTGA. The CDR3 sequence is CASSNSAGGSSPLHF. The CDR3 nucleotides read TGTGCCAGCAGCAATAGCGCAGGGGGAAGCTCACCCCTCCACTTT.

V gene TRBV14 combines with J gene TRBJ2-5, with TRBD2 as a possible D gene (6 bases). The V end was cut by 2 bases, the J end by 5 bases, with 21 bases between. The CDR3 is 17 amino acids. Looked up from germline, CDR1 is SGHDN and CDR2 is FVKESK. The CDR3 loop is CASSQWLARSRRETQYF. The CDR3 DNA reads TGTGCCAGCAGCCAATGGCTAGCGCGTTCCCGGAGGGAGACCCAGTACTTC.

The chain couples TRBV5-4 to TRBJ2-5; tentative D call: TRBD2 (5 bases). CDR1 and CDR2 from the germline V gene are SGHNT and YYREEE (reference sequence). The CDR3 length is 14 residues. The ends were cut back, 2 bases at V and 7 bases at J, with 15 bases in the middle. CDR3 nucleotide sequence: TGTGCCAGCAGCTTCGGGGTTAGAAAGGGGACCCAGTACTTC. Translation: CASSFGVRKGTQYF.

The chain links TRBV5-4 to TRBJ1-1; D may be TRBD1 (6 bases). V shed 7 bases and J shed 2 bases, with 15 bases lying between them. CDR1 SGHNT and CDR2 YYREEE come from the germline V gene (reference sequence). The CDR3 has 14 amino acids. The DNA of the CDR3 is TGTGCCAGCGGAAAGGACAGCCTAAACACTGAAGCTTTCTTT. Protein product: CASGKDSLNTEAFF.

V gene TRBV5-1 combines with J gene TRBJ2-2, with TRBD1 identical over 10 bases. In germline, CDR1 is SGHRS, CDR2 YFSETQ. V lost 8 bases and J lost 3; bases outside the gene matches: 7. The CDR3 extends over 15 amino acids. CDR3 sequence reads: CASAPDRGYTGELFF. In DNA form, the CDR3 reads TGCGCCAGTGCTCCGGACAGGGGGTACACCGGGGAGCTGTTTTTT.

This clone has a handful of counts. V gene TRBV28 combines with J gene TRBJ1-6, with a weak D call TRBD1 (5 bases). Germline V CDR1 and CDR2: MDHEN, SYDVKM. This CDR3 spans 16 amino acids. Trimming removed 7 bases from V and 0 bases from J, with 13 bases in between. DNA of the CDR3: TGTGCCAGCACCCGGCGGGGGAGCTCCTATAATTCACCCCTCCACTTT. This codes for CASTRRGSSYNSPLHF.

The chain joins TRBV6-5 to TRBJ1-6, with unresolved D. Between the trimmed V and J ends, which lost 5 bases and 8 bases, there was a span of 10 bases. Germline V gene data show CDR1 as MNHEY and CDR2 as SVGAGI. The CDR3 runs 13 residues. The CDR3 DNA reads as TGTGCCAGCAGTCGTACTCGGGATTCACCCCTCCACTTT. This sequence encodes CASSRTRDSPLHF.

The chain employs TRBV6-4 and TRBJ1-1; no definite D call. The germline V gene has CDR1 MRHNA and CDR2 SNTAGT. V was pared by 4 bases and J by 4 bases, with 10 bases between. The CDR3 covers 13 residues. As DNA, the CDR3 is TGTGCCAGCAGTGGGGCTTACGGCACTGAAGCTTTCTTT. Amino acid sequence: CASSGAYGTEAFF.

This rearrangement joins TRBV12-5 to TRBJ1-1, with D perhaps TRBD1 (6 bases). V was pared by 6 bases and J by 4 bases, with 12 bases between. CDR1 is LGHNT, CDR2 FRNRAP, per germline. This CDR3 spans 13 amino acids. The CDR3 DNA reads as TGTGCTAGTGGCCCTTTGGGGGCCACTGAAGCTTTCTTT. Translated, it gives CASGPLGATEAFF. Drawing the rest from reference TRBV12-5 and TRBJ1-1, the complete variable domain is DARVTQTPRHKVTEMGQEVTMRCQPILGHNTVFWYRQTMMQGLELLAYFRNRAPLDDSGMPKDRFSAEMPDATLATLKIQPSEPRDSAVYFCASGPLGATEAFFGQGTRLTVV.

This chain links TRBV5-1 with TRBJ2-7; 7 positions agree with TRBD1. In germline, CDR1 is SGHRS, CDR2 YFSETQ. The V segment lost 0 bases and the J segment 1 base; nucleotides outside the gene matches: 7. The length of the CDR3 is 16 residues. The CDR3 protein is CASSLGHRDSSYEQYF. CDR3 DNA sequence: TGCGCCAGCAGCTTGGGCCATCGGGACAGTTCCTACGAGCAGTACTTC.

This chain uses TRBV28 with TRBJ2-1; 8 bases are a match to TRBD2. V shed 6 bases, J shed 6 bases, and the junction held 13 bases outside the gene matches. This CDR3 comprises 16 residues. CDR1 is MDHEN, CDR2 SYDVKM, per germline. The CDR3 sequence: CASSLGRGGNINEQFF. The DNA of the CDR3 is TGTGCCAGCAGCCTAGGACGGGGGGGGAATATCAATGAGCAGTTCTTC.

This sequence joins TRBV14 and TRBJ2-3; TRBD2 matches 8 bases. V trimming: 0 bases; J trimming: 6 bases; junction bases outside the gene matches: 8. The CDR3 totals 16 residues. The V gene's germline CDR1 is SGHDN and CDR2 FVKESK. For the CDR3, the DNA is TGTGCCAGCAGCCAAGATTCCGGGGGGGCAAGGGATACGCAGTATTTT. Translation gives CASSQDSGGARDTQYF.

The chain employs TRBV7-9 and TRBJ2-3, with 7 bases that match TRBD2. The V segment lost 2 bases and the J segment 3 bases; nucleotides outside the gene matches: 8. Germline assignment: CDR1 SEHNR and CDR2 FQNEAQ (reference sequence). The CDR3 totals 16 residues. The CDR3 nucleotides are TGTGCCAGCAGCTTATGGGGGGGGTTAACGACAGATACGCAGTATTTT. This gives the protein CASSLWGGLTTDTQYF.